This TCR beta chain was sequenced for a study of blood T cell repertoires in COVID-19. The CDR3 runs 18 residues. The germline CDR1 and CDR2 sequences are SGHVS and FQNEAQ. Trimming at V came to 3 bases and at J to 0 bases, leaving 11 bases not matched to a gene. The table came from immunoSEQ multiplex PCR; TCRdb's copy has only in-frame clones and leaves some out. Here the sample spans under 450,000 clones, about 90% being singletons. The sequencing input was PBMCs or T cells enriched from blood (not recorded which). This chain uses TRBV7-8 with TRBJ1-5, with 7 nucleotides matching TRBD1. The sequence came from a man aged 25 to 40 who had recovered from COVID-19. The CDR3 DNA is TGTGCCAGCAGCTTGGATCCGGGACAGACATATAGCAATCAGCCCCAGCATTTT. Residues: CASSLDPGQTYSNQPQHF.